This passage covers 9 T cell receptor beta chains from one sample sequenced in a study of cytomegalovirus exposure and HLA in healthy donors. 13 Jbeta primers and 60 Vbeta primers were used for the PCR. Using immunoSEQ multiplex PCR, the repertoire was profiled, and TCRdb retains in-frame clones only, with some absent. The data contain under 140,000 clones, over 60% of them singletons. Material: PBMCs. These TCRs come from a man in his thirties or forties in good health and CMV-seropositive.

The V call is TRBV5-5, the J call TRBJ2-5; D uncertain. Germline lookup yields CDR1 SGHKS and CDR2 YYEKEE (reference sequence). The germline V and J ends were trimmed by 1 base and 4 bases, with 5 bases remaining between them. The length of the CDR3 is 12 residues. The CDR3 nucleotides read TGTGCCAGCAGCTTGTTAGTAGAGACCCAGTACTTC. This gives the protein CASSLLVETQYF. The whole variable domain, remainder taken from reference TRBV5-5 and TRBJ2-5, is DAGVTQSPTHLIKTRGQQVTLRCSPISGHKSVSWYQQVLGQGPQFIFQYYEKEERGRGNFPDRFSARQFPNYSSELNVNALLLGDSALYLCASSLLVETQYFGPGTRLLVL.

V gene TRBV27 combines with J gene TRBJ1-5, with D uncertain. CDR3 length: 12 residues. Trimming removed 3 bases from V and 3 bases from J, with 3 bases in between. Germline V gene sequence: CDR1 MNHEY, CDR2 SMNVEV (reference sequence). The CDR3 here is CASSFSNQPQHF. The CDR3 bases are TGTGCCAGCAGTTTCTCCAATCAGCCCCAGCATTTT.

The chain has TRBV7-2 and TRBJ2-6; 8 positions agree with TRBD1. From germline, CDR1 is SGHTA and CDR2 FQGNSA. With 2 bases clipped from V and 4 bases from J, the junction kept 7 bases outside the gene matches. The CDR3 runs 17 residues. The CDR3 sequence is CASSLLGQGGGANVLTF. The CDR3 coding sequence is TGTGCCAGCAGCTTACTTGGACAGGGTGGCGGGGCCAACGTCCTGACTTTC.

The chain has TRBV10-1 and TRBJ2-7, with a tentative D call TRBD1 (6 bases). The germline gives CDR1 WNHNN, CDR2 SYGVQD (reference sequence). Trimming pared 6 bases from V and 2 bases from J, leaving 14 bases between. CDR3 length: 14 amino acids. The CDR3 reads CASRGRGWTYEQYF. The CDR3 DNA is TGCGCCAGCAGGGGCAGGGGATGGACCTACGAGCAGTACTTC.

The CDR3 loop reads CASSRQGPSNNNEQFF. The CDR3 DNA reads TGCGCCAGCAGCCGACAGGGTCCTTCCAATAACAATGAGCAGTTCTTC. The V gene is TRBV5-1, the J gene TRBJ2-1, with TRBD1 matching 7 bases. This CDR3 region has 16 residues. Germline V gene lookup returns CDR1 SGHRS and CDR2 YFSETQ. J gave up 5 bases and V 4 bases, and 12 bases lay outside the gene matches. The full variable domain, with the rest looked up from reference TRBV5-1 and TRBJ2-1, is KAGVTQTPRYLIKTRGQQVTLSCSPISGHRSVSWYQQTPGQGLQFLFEYFSETQRNKGNFPGRFSGRQFSNSRSEMNVSTLELGDSALYLCASSRQGPSNNNEQFFGPGTRLTVL.

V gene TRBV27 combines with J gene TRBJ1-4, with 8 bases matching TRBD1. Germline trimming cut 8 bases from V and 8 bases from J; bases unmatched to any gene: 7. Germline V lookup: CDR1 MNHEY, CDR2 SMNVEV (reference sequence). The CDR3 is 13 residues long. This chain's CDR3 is CASSTGEGEKLFF. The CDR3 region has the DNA TGTGCCAGCTCGACAGGGGAGGGGGAAAAACTGTTTTTT.

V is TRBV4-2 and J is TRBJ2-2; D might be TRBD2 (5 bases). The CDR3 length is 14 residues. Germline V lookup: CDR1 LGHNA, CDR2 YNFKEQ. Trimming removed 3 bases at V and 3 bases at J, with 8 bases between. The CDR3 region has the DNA TGTGCCAGCAGCCATTTGGGAGACACCGGGGAGCTGTTTTTT. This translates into CASSHLGDTGELFF.

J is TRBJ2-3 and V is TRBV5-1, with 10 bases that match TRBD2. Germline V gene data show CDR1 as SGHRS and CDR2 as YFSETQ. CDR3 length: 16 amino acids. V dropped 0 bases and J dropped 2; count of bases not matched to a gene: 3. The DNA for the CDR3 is TGCGCCAGCAGCTTGGCCCTAGCGGGGGCCACAGATACGCAGTATTTT. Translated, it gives CASSLALAGATDTQYF.

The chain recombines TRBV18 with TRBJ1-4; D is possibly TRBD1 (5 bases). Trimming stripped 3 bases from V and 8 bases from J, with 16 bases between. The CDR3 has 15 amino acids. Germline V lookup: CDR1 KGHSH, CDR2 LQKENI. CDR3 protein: CASSPTAHLREKLFF. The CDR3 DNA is TGTGCCAGCTCACCGACAGCTCATCTACGCGAAAAACTGTTTTTT. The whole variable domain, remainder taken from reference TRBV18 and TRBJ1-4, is NAGVMQNPRHLVRRRGQEARLRCSPMKGHSHVYWYRQLPEEGLKFMVYLQKENIIDESGMPKERFSAEFPKEGPSILRIQQVVRGDSAAYFCASSPTAHLREKLFFGSGTQLSVL.